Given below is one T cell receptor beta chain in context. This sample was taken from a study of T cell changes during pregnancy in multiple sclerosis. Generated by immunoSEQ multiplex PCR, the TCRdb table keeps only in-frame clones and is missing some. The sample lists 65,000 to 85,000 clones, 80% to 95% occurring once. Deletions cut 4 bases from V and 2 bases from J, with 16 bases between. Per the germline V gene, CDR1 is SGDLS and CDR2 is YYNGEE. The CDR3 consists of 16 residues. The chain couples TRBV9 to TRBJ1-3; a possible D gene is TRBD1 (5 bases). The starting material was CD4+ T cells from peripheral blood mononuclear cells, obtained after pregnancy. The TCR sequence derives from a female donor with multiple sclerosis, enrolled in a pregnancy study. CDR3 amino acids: CASSIRDSSAGNTIYF. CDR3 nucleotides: TGTGCCAGCAGCATTCGTGACAGTTCAGCTGGAAACACCATATATTTT.